Following are 26 T cell receptor beta chains from one sample sequenced in a study of shared clonotypes between healthy human individuals. Naive CD8 cells, CD45RO-negative and positively selected for CCR7, excluded terminally differentiated effector memory CD45RA+ cells. The assay was immunoSEQ multiplex PCR, and TCRdb's table has in-frame clones only and misses some. The sample contains about 580,000 clones, about 98% of which appear only once. The sample comprised naive CD8+ T cells sorted from blood. These receptors came from a young man in good health.

This rearrangement joins TRBV28 to TRBJ1-5, with D hard to call. Germline CDR1 MDHEN, CDR2 SYDVKM. Trimming took off 1 base at V and 6 bases at J, with 4 bases between the two ends. The CDR3 covers 12 residues. CDR3 in amino acids: CASSLYLQPQHF. The CDR3 nucleotides read TGTGCCAGCAGTTTATATCTTCAGCCCCAGCATTTT.

The chain combines TRBV7-9 with TRBJ1-4, with 9 bases that match TRBD1. J gave up 8 bases and V 4 bases, and 5 bases lay outside the gene matches. From germline, CDR1 is SEHNR and CDR2 FQNEAQ (reference sequence). The CDR3 consists of 14 residues. CDR3: CASSSDRGREKLFF. In nucleotides, the CDR3 is TGTGCCAGCAGCTCCGACAGGGGGAGGGAAAAACTGTTTTTT.

The chain combines TRBV29-1 with TRBJ2-7, with D possibly called TRBD1 or TRBD2 (6 bases each). Trimming took 4 bases from V and 2 from J, leaving 12 bases between them. The length of the CDR3 is 13 residues. Germline assignment: CDR1 SQVTM and CDR2 ANQGSEA. In DNA, the CDR3 is TGCAGCGTTGTCGGGGGCCAGGCCTACGAGCAGTACTTC. It yields the protein CSVVGGQAYEQYF.

This chain uses TRBV9 with TRBJ2-1; 15 positions match TRBD2. V shed 7 bases and J 4 bases; nucleotides not matched to a gene: 6. The germline gives CDR1 SGDLS, CDR2 YYNGEE. The CDR3 runs to 16 residues. For the CDR3, the DNA is TGTGCCAGCGGGGGACTAGCGGGAGGAGGTTACAATGAGCAGTTCTTC. Its translation is CASGGLAGGGYNEQFF.

This clone was seen a single time. This chain links TRBV19 with TRBJ2-7, with D hard to call. V gave up 0 bases and J gave up 4 bases, with 10 bases separating them. In germline, CDR1 is LNHDA, CDR2 SQIVND (reference sequence). This CDR3 has 14 amino acids. This chain's CDR3 is CASSIDPLGYEQYF. The CDR3 DNA reads as TGTGCCAGTAGTATAGACCCCCTGGGGTACGAGCAGTACTTC.

This rearrangement joins TRBV7-9 to TRBJ2-7; 7 nucleotides match TRBD1. Germline CDR1 and CDR2: SEHNR and FQNEAQ (reference sequence). The CDR3 extends over 16 amino acids. V was pared by 1 base and J by 3 bases, with 9 bases of the junction left unmatched. The CDR3 loop reads CASSLVVGTALYEQYF. The CDR3 region has the DNA TGTGCCAGCAGCTTAGTCGTAGGGACAGCACTCTACGAGCAGTACTTC.

As for this clone: The same CDR3 can be traced to other DNA sequences in this sample. This rearrangement joins TRBV5-1 to TRBJ2-1; D is undetermined. Germline loops: CDR1 SGHRS, CDR2 YFSETQ. V was clipped by 0 bases and J by 5 bases, with 6 bases between them. This CDR3 spans 13 amino acids. The CDR3 reads CASSLALNNEQFF. CDR3 nucleotide sequence: TGCGCCAGCAGCTTGGCACTGAACAATGAGCAGTTCTTC.

This chain uses TRBV7-9 with TRBJ1-5, with unresolved D. The V and J ends lost 3 bases and 9 bases respectively, with 12 bases between them. Germline V gene data show CDR1 as SEHNR and CDR2 as FQNEAQ (reference sequence). CDR3 length equals 13 residues. The CDR3 loop is CASSFEPQWPQHF. CDR3 DNA sequence: TGTGCCAGCAGCTTCGAGCCCCAGTGGCCCCAGCATTTT. The full variable domain, rest sourced from reference TRBV7-9 and TRBJ1-5, is DTGVSQNPRHKITKRGQNVTFRCDPISEHNRLYWYRQTLGQGPEFLTYFQNEAQLEKSRLLSDRFSAERPKGSFSTLEIQRTEQGDSAMYLCASSFEPQWPQHFGDGTRLSIL.

This clone was observed a single time. V and J are TRBV7-2 and TRBJ2-1; 13 nucleotides agree with TRBD2. There are 14 residues in the CDR3. Germline V CDR1 and CDR2: SGHTA, FQGNSA. The ends lost 2 bases at V and 15 bases at J; junction bases unmatched: 7. CDR3 sequence reads: CASSLRLAGGLPFF. As DNA, the CDR3 is TGTGCCAGCAGCTTAAGACTAGCGGGAGGCTTACCGTTCTTC.

This chain links TRBV29-1 with TRBJ1-2, with D unresolved. V was trimmed by 4 bases and J by 6 bases, leaving 9 bases between them. The length of the CDR3 is 11 residues. Germline values: CDR1 SQVTM, CDR2 ANQGSEA. This CDR3 reads CSVVSPDGYTF. The CDR3 DNA is TGCAGCGTTGTATCACCGGATGGCTACACCTTC.

J is TRBJ1-1 and V is TRBV29-1; 7 bases line up with TRBD1. V was pared by 6 bases and J by 11 bases, with 9 bases of the junction left unmatched. Per germline, CDR1 SQVTM and CDR2 ANQGSEA. This CDR3 has 11 amino acids. CDR3 protein: CSVGVRGHAFF. The DNA for the CDR3 is TGCAGCGTCGGAGTGAGGGGGCATGCTTTCTTT.

This chain connects TRBV25-1 to TRBJ2-1; 13 bases are shared with TRBD2. Germline V gene data show CDR1 as MGHDK and CDR2 as SYGVNS. The CDR3 runs 14 residues. Trimming removed 8 bases from V and 7 bases from J; junction bases left unmatched: 5. The CDR3 here is CASSWTSGSNEQFF. For the CDR3, the DNA is TGTGCCAGCTCTTGGACTAGCGGGAGTAATGAGCAGTTCTTC. Looking up the rest from reference TRBV25-1 and TRBJ2-1 gives the full variable domain: EADIYQTPRYLVIGTGKKITLECSQTMGHDKMYWYQQDPGMELHLIHYSYGVNSTEKGDLSSESTVSRIRTEHFPLTLESARPSHTSQYLCASSWTSGSNEQFFGPGTRLTVL.

The rearrangement uses TRBV9 and TRBJ1-3; D call uncertain. V was cut by 4 bases and J by 4 bases, with 3 bases left in between. The CDR3 length is 11 residues. Germline V gene lookup returns CDR1 SGDLS and CDR2 YYNGEE. CDR3 residues: CASSFGNTIYF. CDR3 DNA sequence: TGTGCCAGCAGCTTCGGAAACACCATATATTTT.

The V and J genes are TRBV27 and TRBJ2-7; TRBD1 matches 10 bases. V shed 8 bases and J 0 bases; nucleotides not matched to a gene: 10. The length of the CDR3 is 16 residues. In germline, CDR1 is MNHEY, CDR2 SMNVEV (reference sequence). CDR3 sequence reads: CASGGQGPTYSYEQYF. CDR3 nucleotides: TGTGCCAGCGGGGGACAGGGGCCAACCTACTCCTACGAGCAGTACTTC.

The chain combines TRBV11-2 with TRBJ1-4; D might be TRBD1 (5 bases). Trimming removed 2 bases from V and 11 bases from J, with 9 bases in between. This CDR3 contains 12 residues. Germline CDR1 SGHAT, CDR2 FQNNGV. CDR3 sequence: CASSLLGTKLFF. As DNA, the CDR3 is TGTGCCAGCAGCTTATTGGGGACCAAACTGTTTTTT.

The chain uses TRBV7-9 and TRBJ2-7; 12 nucleotides match TRBD1. The CDR3 spans 15 residues. Germline V gene lookup returns CDR1 SEHNR and CDR2 FQNEAQ (reference sequence). The V segment lost 5 bases and the J segment 5 bases; nucleotides outside the gene matches: 7. Written as DNA, the CDR3 is TGTGCCAGCAGCGATCGGGACAGGGGGCTCAACGAGCAGTACTTC. This codes for CASSDRDRGLNEQYF. The full variable domain, its missing parts supplied by reference TRBV7-9 and TRBJ2-7, is DTGVSQNPRHKITKRGQNVTFRCDPISEHNRLYWYRQTLGQGPEFLTYFQNEAQLEKSRLLSDRFSAERPKGSFSTLEIQRTEQGDSAMYLCASSDRDRGLNEQYFGPGTRLTVT.

The V call is TRBV7-9, the J call TRBJ2-3; D may be TRBD2 (7 bases). The CDR3 extends over 18 amino acids. V lost 1 base, J lost 6 bases, and 23 bases lay in between. Germline values: CDR1 SEHNR, CDR2 FQNEAQ (reference sequence). CDR3 residues: CASSLEKGGGLGADTQYF. Written as DNA, the CDR3 is TGTGCCAGCAGCTTAGAAAAGGGCGGGGGCCTCGGGGCCGATACGCAGTATTTT.

This clone was observed a single time. The V and J genes are TRBV7-9 and TRBJ2-1, with D possibly being TRBD1 or TRBD2 (5 bases each). The CDR3 totals 16 residues. The germline V gene has CDR1 SEHNR and CDR2 FQNEAQ (reference sequence). V was cut by 4 bases and J by 0 bases, with 13 bases left in between. CDR3 in DNA: TGTGCCAGCAGCTCCCGGGACGAGAGCTCCTACAATGAGCAGTTCTTC. Protein sequence: CASSSRDESSYNEQFF.

The rearrangement uses TRBV14 and TRBJ2-1; the match to TRBD2 covers 7 bases. The CDR3 sequence is 14 residues long. V was clipped by 3 bases and J by 5 bases; unmatched bases: 4. Per the germline V gene, CDR1 is SGHDN and CDR2 is FVKESK. The CDR3 DNA sequence: TGTGCCAGCAGCCAGAACAGCGGGAACAATGAGCAGTTCTTC. Its translation is CASSQNSGNNEQFF.

J is TRBJ2-1 and V is TRBV7-4; perhaps TRBD2 as D (6 bases). Germline loops: CDR1 SGHVT, CDR2 SQSDAQ. Deletions cut 1 base from V and 6 bases from J, with 22 bases between. This CDR3 is 18 amino acids long. The CDR3 DNA is TGTGCCAGCAGCTTAGTCGAAACGGGGACTCTTATCCCCAATGAGCAGTTCTTC. Protein sequence: CASSLVETGTLIPNEQFF.

The rearrangement links TRBV5-1 to TRBJ1-5, with unresolved D. The V and J ends lost 5 bases and 2 bases respectively, with 11 bases between them. Germline V lookup: CDR1 SGHRS, CDR2 YFSETQ. The CDR3 extends over 14 amino acids. CDR3 sequence: CASRPDLGNQPQHF. As DNA, the CDR3 is TGCGCCAGCAGGCCCGATTTGGGCAATCAGCCCCAGCATTTT. The variable domain in full, completed from reference TRBV5-1 and TRBJ1-5, reads KAGVTQTPRYLIKTRGQQVTLSCSPISGHRSVSWYQQTPGQGLQFLFEYFSETQRNKGNFPGRFSGRQFSNSRSEMNVSTLELGDSALYLCASRPDLGNQPQHFGDGTRLSIL.

V gene TRBV19 combines with J gene TRBJ1-5; tentatively, D is TRBD1 (5 bases). There are 14 residues in the CDR3. Germline-derived CDR1 and CDR2 are LNHDA and SQIVND (reference sequence). Trimming pared 5 bases from V and 6 bases from J, leaving 14 bases between. The CDR3 reads CASSEGRDSQPQHF. Here the CDR3 DNA reads TGTGCCAGTAGTGAGGGGAGGGATAGTCAGCCCCAGCATTTT.

The chain employs TRBV7-3 and TRBJ2-4; TRBD1 aligns across 8 bases. Germline trimming cut 5 bases from V and 6 bases from J; bases unmatched to any gene: 6. The CDR3 is 14 amino acids. Looked up from germline, CDR1 is SGHTA and CDR2 is FQGTGA. This CDR3 is CASSQGQDLNIQYF. In nucleotides, the CDR3 is TGTGCCAGCAGCCAGGGACAGGATCTAAACATTCAGTACTTC.

The chain recombines TRBV11-2 with TRBJ2-7, with 8 bases matching TRBD2. With V trimmed by 3 bases and J by 2 bases, 6 bases remained unmatched. This CDR3 region has 15 residues. Germline V lookup: CDR1 SGHAT, CDR2 FQNNGV. In DNA, the CDR3 is TGTGCCAGCAGCTTCCTCCCGACTAGCGCCTACGAGCAGTACTTC. Its translation is CASSFLPTSAYEQYF.

A remark on this clone: At one boundary the junction diverges from the germline segment, which might be a read error. This sample includes further DNA sequences coding for the same CDR3. The chain uses TRBV7-9 and TRBJ1-4; 9 bases map to TRBD1. Germline V gene lookup returns CDR1 SEHNR and CDR2 FQNEAQ (reference sequence). The CDR3 spans 17 residues. CDR3 in amino acids: CASSFSRDRATNEKLFF. The CDR3 coding sequence is TGTGCCAGCAGCTTTTCCCGGGACAGGGCAACTAATGAAAAGCTGTTTTTT.

This clone was picked up one time. This chain uses TRBV9 with TRBJ2-7; 10 positions agree with TRBD2. CDR1 SGDLS and CDR2 YYNGEE come from the germline V gene. The ends lost 3 bases at V and 7 bases at J; junction bases unmatched: 10. The length of the CDR3 is 15 residues. CDR3 sequence reads: CASSEGLADLGEQYF. CDR3 DNA: TGTGCCAGCAGCGAAGGACTAGCGGATTTGGGGGAGCAGTACTTC.